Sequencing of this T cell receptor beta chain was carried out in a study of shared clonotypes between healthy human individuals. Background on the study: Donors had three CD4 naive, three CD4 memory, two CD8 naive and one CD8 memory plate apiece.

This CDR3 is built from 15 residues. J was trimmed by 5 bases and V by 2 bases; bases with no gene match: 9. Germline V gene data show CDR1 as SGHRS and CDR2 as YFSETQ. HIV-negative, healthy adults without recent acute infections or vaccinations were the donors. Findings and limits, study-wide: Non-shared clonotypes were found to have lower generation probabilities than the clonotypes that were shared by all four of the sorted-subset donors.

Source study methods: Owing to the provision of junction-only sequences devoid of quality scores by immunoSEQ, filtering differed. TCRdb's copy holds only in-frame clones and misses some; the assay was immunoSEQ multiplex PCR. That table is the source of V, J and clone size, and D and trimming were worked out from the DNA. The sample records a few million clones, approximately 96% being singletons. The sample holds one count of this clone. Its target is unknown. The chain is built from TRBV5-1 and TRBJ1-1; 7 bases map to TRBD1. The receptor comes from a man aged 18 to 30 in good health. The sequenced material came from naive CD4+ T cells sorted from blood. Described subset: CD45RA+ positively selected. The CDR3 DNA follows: TGCGCCAGCAGCTTCCGACAGGGAGGTGAAACTGAAGCTTTCTTT. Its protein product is CASSFRQGGETEAFF. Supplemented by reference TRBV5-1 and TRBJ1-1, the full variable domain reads KAGVTQTPRYLIKTRGQQVTLSCSPISGHRSVSWYQQTPGQGLQFLFEYFSETQRNKGNFPGRFSGRQFSNSRSEMNVSTLELGDSALYLCASSFRQGGETEAFFGQGTRLTVV.